Shown below are 12 T cell receptor beta chains from a single sample sequenced in a study of shared clonotypes between healthy human individuals. Sequencing used immunoSEQ multiplex PCR; TCRdb keeps in-frame clones, though not all of them. The sample carries approximately 500,000 clones, about 80% recorded once. The sequenced sample was PBMCs. The origin of the receptors is a woman aged 40 to 50 in good health. Some clones in this sample may be carry-over from other donors' samples.

This chain links TRBV29-1 with TRBJ2-2; 7 nucleotides line up with TRBD2. The CDR3 is 14 residues long. Trimming at V came to 4 bases and at J to 6 bases, leaving 8 bases not matched to a gene. Germline CDR1 reads SQVTM; CDR2 reads ANQGSEA. CDR3 DNA sequence: TGCAGCGTTGTAGCTAGCGGCTTGGCCGGGGAGCTGTTTTTT. Translation gives CSVVASGLAGELFF.

The chain is built from TRBV6-6 and TRBJ2-5; unclear D gene. The J call is in doubt because the DNA end fits TRBJ2-7 better. Germline assignment: CDR1 MNHNY and CDR2 SVGAGI (reference sequence). The CDR3 spans 13 residues. As DNA, the CDR3 is TGTGCCAGCAGTCGCCTGGAGCTCTACGAGCAGTACTTC. Translating gives CASSRLELYEQYF.

This chain uses TRBV5-1 with TRBJ2-7, with D perhaps being TRBD1 or TRBD2 (5 bases each). The CDR3 covers 16 residues. Germline CDR1 reads SGHRS; CDR2 reads YFSETQ. Trimming took off 2 bases at V and 3 bases at J, with 18 bases between the two ends. CDR3 DNA sequence: TGCGCCAGCAGCTTTGGGGTCGGGGACCAGCGCTACGAGCAGTACTTC. Its protein is CASSFGVGDQRYEQYF.

Written as DNA, the CDR3 is TGTGCCAGCAGTTTCGACCTCGGGGGGTATAGCAATCAGCCCCAGCATTTT. Its protein is CASSFDLGGYSNQPQHF. This chain links TRBV28 with TRBJ1-5, with D perhaps TRBD1 (5 bases). The CDR3 runs to 17 residues. The V and J ends lost 3 bases and 0 bases respectively, with 15 bases between them. Germline values: CDR1 MDHEN, CDR2 SYDVKM.

V and J are TRBV9 and TRBJ2-2; D not resolved. Trimming took 3 bases from V and 4 from J, leaving 4 bases between them. The CDR3 is 12 residues long. Germline loops: CDR1 SGDLS, CDR2 YYNGEE. The CDR3 here is CASSGFTGELFF. CDR3 DNA sequence: TGTGCCAGCAGCGGATTCACCGGGGAGCTGTTTTTT.

This clone came up once. This sample also contains other DNA sequences that code for the same CDR3. This chain connects TRBV19 to TRBJ2-3, with D unresolved. CDR3 size: 13 residues. Germline-derived CDR1 and CDR2 are LNHDA and SQIVND (reference sequence). Trimming left V 5 bases short and J 1 base short, with 7 bases between. CDR3 DNA sequence: TGTGCCAGTAGTCGGATCGGCACAGATACGCAGTATTTT. This gives the protein CASSRIGTDTQYF.

The chain has TRBV7-9 and TRBJ2-7; D perhaps matches TRBD1 (6 bases). Germline values: CDR1 SEHNR, CDR2 FQNEAQ (reference sequence). This CDR3 has 14 amino acids. V lost 1 base, J lost 6 bases, and 13 bases lay in between. Here the CDR3 reads CASSLGGLMAEQYF. CDR3 nucleotides: TGTGCCAGCAGCTTAGGGGGGCTTATGGCCGAGCAGTACTTC.

The CDR3 is CASSEGWANEKLFF. The CDR3 coding sequence is TGTGCCAGCAGTGAGGGTTGGGCTAATGAAAAACTGTTTTTT. J is TRBJ1-4 and V is TRBV2; D uncertain. V lost 3 bases to trimming and J lost 3 bases, with 8 bases between them. Germline V CDR1 and CDR2: SNHLY, FYNNEI. CDR3 length: 14 amino acids. Based on the CDR3 plus reference TRBV2 and TRBJ1-4, the full variable domain is EPEVTQTPSHQVTQMGQEVILRCVPISNHLYFYWYRQILGQKVEFLVSFYNNEISEKSEIFDDQFSVERPDGSNFTLKIRSTKLEDSAMYFCASSEGWANEKLFFGSGTQLSVL.

The V gene is TRBV6-1, the J gene TRBJ2-7, with 9 bases identical to TRBD1. Trimming took 6 bases from V and 6 from J; bases not matched to a gene: 6. This CDR3 contains 13 residues. Germline CDR1 is MNHNS and CDR2 is SASEGT. The CDR3 spells CASSPETGGEQYF. The CDR3 region has the DNA TGTGCCAGCAGCCCAGAGACAGGGGGCGAGCAGTACTTC.

The V gene is TRBV15, the J gene TRBJ1-2; 7 positions agree with TRBD1. V lost 8 bases and J lost 2; bases outside the gene matches: 5. Germline loops: CDR1 LNHNV, CDR2 YYDKDF (reference sequence). The CDR3 has 13 residues. CDR3 sequence (DNA): TGTGCCACCGCTACAGGGGCGAACTATGGCTACACCTTC. This codes for CATATGANYGYTF.

J is TRBJ2-7 and V is TRBV18; a weak D match, TRBD2 (6 bases). Germline CDR1 is KGHSH and CDR2 is LQKENI. CDR3 length: 16 amino acids. Trimming removed 2 bases at V and 4 bases at J, with 18 bases between. CDR3 region: CASSPVGSGARYEQYF. The DNA for the CDR3 is TGTGCCAGCTCACCAGTCGGGAGTGGGGCGAGATACGAGCAGTACTTC.

Remarks on this clone: A far larger clone is one base from this, pointing to a likely read error. V is TRBV7-2 and J is TRBJ1-1; D unclear. The CDR3 runs to 13 residues. Per germline, CDR1 SGHTA and CDR2 FQGNSA. V dropped 4 bases and J dropped 3 bases, with 9 bases sitting between them. The CDR3 here is CASSSQMDTEAFF. The CDR3 DNA sequence: TGTGCCAGCAGCTCACAGATGGACACTGAAGCTTTCTTT.